The 2 T cell receptor beta chains below come from one sample, sequenced in a study of spatial heterogeneity in lung cancer. Time point described: sample taken at primary tumor resection. One entry per CDR3 protein, called by TCRdb with MiXCR from the 5' RACE reads. This sample has approximately 52,000 distinct CDR3 sequences; about 5.8% occur once, and the top ten carry around 10%. The specimen was PBMCs, collected at surgery. The source of these receptors is a male donor with early-stage non-small cell lung cancer.

This clonotype occurred many times. The chain combines TRBV20-1 with TRBJ2-3; TRBD1 or TRBD2 may be the D gene (5 bases each). This CDR3 has 12 amino acids. The germline V gene has CDR1 DFQATT and CDR2 SNEGSKA (reference sequence). CDR3 amino acids: CSGGQGRDTQYF. The CDR3 coding sequence is TGCAGCGGAGGTCAGGGAAGGGATACGCAGTATTTT.

The chain joins TRBV27 to TRBJ1-2; 7 nucleotides align to TRBD1. Germline values: CDR1 MNHEY, CDR2 SMNVEV (reference sequence). Trimming took 6 bases from V and 0 from J; bases not matched to a gene: 7. The CDR3 totals 15 residues. CDR3 sequence: CASSKTGASNYGYTF. As DNA, the CDR3 is TGTGCCAGCAGCAAAACAGGGGCCTCTAACTATGGCTACACCTTC.